The T cell receptor (beta chain) described here comes from a study of T cell repertoires in cytomegalovirus infection. TCRdb recomputed calls from the reads with MiXCR, one row per CDR3 protein. The sample carries around 240,000 distinct CDR3 sequences, 22% recorded once. In this sample, this clonotype turned up many times. At one end the junction does not follow the germline gene, possibly because of a read error. The germline V gene encodes CDR1 DFQATT and CDR2 SNEGSKA (reference sequence). The CDR3 contains 15 residues. Material: CD8+ T cells from PBMCs. This sequence joins TRBV20-1 and TRBJ2-1; 7 nucleotides match TRBD2. The clonotype originates from a human donor in good health (CMV status not recorded). Some clones in this sample may be carry-over from other donors' samples. The CDR3 here is CSARGPAGAYNEQFF. The CDR3 bases are TGCAGTGCAAGAGGGCCGGCGGGGGCCTACAATGAGCAGTTCTTC.